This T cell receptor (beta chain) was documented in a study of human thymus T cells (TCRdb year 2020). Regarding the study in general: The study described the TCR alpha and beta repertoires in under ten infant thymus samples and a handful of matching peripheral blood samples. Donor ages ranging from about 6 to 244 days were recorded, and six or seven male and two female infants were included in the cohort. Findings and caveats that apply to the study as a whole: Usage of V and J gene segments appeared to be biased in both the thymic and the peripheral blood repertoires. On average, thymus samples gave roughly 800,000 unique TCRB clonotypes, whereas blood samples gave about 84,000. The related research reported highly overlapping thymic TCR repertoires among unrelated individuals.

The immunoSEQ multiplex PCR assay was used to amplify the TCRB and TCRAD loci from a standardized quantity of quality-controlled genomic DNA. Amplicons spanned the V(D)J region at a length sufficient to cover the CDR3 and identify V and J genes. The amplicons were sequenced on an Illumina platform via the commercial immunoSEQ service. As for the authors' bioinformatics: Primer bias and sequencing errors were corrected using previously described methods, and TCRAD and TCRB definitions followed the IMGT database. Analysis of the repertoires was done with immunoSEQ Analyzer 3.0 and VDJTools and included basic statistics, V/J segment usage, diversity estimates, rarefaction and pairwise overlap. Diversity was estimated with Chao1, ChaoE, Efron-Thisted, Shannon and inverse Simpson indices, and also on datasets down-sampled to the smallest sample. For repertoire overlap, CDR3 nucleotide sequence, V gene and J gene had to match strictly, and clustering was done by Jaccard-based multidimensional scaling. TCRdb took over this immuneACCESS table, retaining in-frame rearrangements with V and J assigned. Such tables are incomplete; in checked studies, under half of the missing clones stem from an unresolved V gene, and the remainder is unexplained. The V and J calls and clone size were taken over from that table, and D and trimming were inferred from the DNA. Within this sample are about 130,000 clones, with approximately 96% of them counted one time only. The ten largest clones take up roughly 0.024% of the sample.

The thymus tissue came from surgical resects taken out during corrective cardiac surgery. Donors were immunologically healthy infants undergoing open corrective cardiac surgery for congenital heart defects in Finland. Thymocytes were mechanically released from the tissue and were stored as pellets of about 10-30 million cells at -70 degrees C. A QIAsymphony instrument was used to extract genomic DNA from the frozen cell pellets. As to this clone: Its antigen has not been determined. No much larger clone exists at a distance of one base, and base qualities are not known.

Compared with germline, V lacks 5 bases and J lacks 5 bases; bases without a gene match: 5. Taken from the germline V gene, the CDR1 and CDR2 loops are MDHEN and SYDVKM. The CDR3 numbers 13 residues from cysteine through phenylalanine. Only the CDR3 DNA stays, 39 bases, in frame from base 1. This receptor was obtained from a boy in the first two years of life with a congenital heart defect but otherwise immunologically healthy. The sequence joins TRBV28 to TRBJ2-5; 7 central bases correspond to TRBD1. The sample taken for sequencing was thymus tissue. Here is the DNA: TGTGCCAGCAGTCCGACAGGGATGGAGACCCAGTACTTC. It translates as CASSPTGMETQYF.